Shown below are 19 T cell receptor beta chains from a single sample sequenced in a study of blood T cell repertoires in COVID-19. Profiled with immunoSEQ multiplex PCR; TCRdb holds only in-frame clones, not every one. The table records roughly 250,000 clones, approximately 90% of them present only once. Sequencing was carried out using peripheral blood. The source of these receptors is a young man with acute or convalescent COVID-19.

The V and J genes are TRBV5-1 and TRBJ1-1, with 10 bases that match TRBD1. The CDR3 consists of 16 residues. CDR1 and CDR2 from the germline V gene are SGHRS and YFSETQ. Losses at the gene ends were 5 bases for V and 0 bases for J; bases not matched to a gene: 7. CDR3 in DNA: TGCGCCAGCAGTCTGGACAGGGGGGCTATGAACACTGAAGCTTTCTTT. This translates into CASSLDRGAMNTEAFF.

This clone is a singleton in its sample. This chain joins TRBV12-3 or TRBV12-4 and TRBJ2-7; 8 bases line up with TRBD1. V was clipped by 5 bases and J by 2 bases; unmatched bases: 2. This CDR3 spans 13 amino acids. Here the CDR3 reads CASSRDRTYEQYF. The CDR3, as DNA: TGTGCCAGCAGTCGGGACAGGACCTACGAGCAGTACTTC.

J is TRBJ1-2 and V is TRBV7-9, with a weak D call TRBD1 (5 bases). The CDR3 is 14 amino acids. Deletions cut 3 bases from V and 10 bases from J, with 18 bases between. The germline CDR1 and CDR2 sequences are SEHNR and FQNEAQ (reference sequence). CDR3 DNA sequence: TGTGCCAGCAGCTTCCCCCGGGGGGACGGAAACTACACCTTC. This sequence encodes CASSFPRGDGNYTF.

This clone was detected only once. The chain has TRBV6-5 and TRBJ1-2; 10 bases line up with TRBD1. Germline V gene data show CDR1 as MNHEY and CDR2 as SVGAGI. J gave up 4 bases and V 6 bases, and 8 bases lay outside the gene matches. This CDR3 contains 15 residues. For the CDR3, the DNA is TGTGCCAGCAGACCCGGGACAGGGGTTAGCTATGGCTACACCTTC. Translated, it gives CASRPGTGVSYGYTF.

The rearrangement links TRBV11-2 to TRBJ2-6, with 8 positions matching TRBD1. CDR3 length: 16 amino acids. Per germline, CDR1 SGHAT and CDR2 FQNNGV. After removal of 5 bases from V and 2 bases from J, the junction contained 5 bases not matched to a gene. CDR3 bases: TGTGCCAGCAGCCCACCGACAGGGGCTGGGGCCAACGTCCTGACTTTC. It translates to CASSPPTGAGANVLTF.

This chain connects TRBV10-2 to TRBJ1-6, with D possibly being TRBD1 (6 bases). The germline V and J ends were trimmed by 6 bases and 5 bases, with 17 bases remaining between them. CDR1 and CDR2 from the germline V gene are WSHSY and SAAADI. The CDR3 length is 16 residues. The CDR3 region is CASRKTGTTNNSPLHF. The CDR3 nucleotides read TGCGCCAGCAGGAAGACCGGGACAACGAATAATTCACCCCTCCACTTT.

The V call is TRBV3-1 (or the pseudogene TRBV3-2), the J call TRBJ1-3, with D perhaps TRBD1 (6 bases). Germline values: CDR1 LGHDT, CDR2 YNNKEL (reference sequence). The CDR3 spans 14 residues. V was shortened by 2 bases and J by 7 bases, with 12 bases between the two germline ends. The CDR3 here is CASSQLDRGNTIYF. The CDR3 coding sequence is TGTGCCAGCAGCCAATTGGATAGGGGGAACACCATATATTTT.

The J gene is TRBJ2-1, the V gene TRBV7-2, with 8 bases identical to TRBD2. The CDR3 is 16 amino acids. The V gene's germline CDR1 is SGHTA and CDR2 FQGNSA. V shed 1 base, J shed 6 bases, and the junction held 8 bases outside the gene matches. Written as DNA, the CDR3 is TGTGCCAGCAGCTTAGGTTTAAGCGGGAGTGGCAATGAGCAGTTCTTC. Residues: CASSLGLSGSGNEQFF.

V and J are TRBV3-1 (or the pseudogene TRBV3-2) and TRBJ1-2, with 11 nucleotides matching TRBD1. The V gene end was trimmed by 4 bases and the J gene end by 7 bases; junction bases not matched to a gene: 8. Germline V gene data show CDR1 as LGHDT and CDR2 as YNNKEL (reference sequence). The CDR3 extends over 15 amino acids. The CDR3 DNA reads TGTGCCAGCAGCCCGCGTTGGGACAGGGGGATTGGCTACACCTTC. Translated: CASSPRWDRGIGYTF.

This chain connects TRBV9 to TRBJ2-5; D perhaps matches TRBD2 (6 bases). V was pared by 4 bases and J by 0 bases, with 16 bases between. Per the germline V gene, CDR1 is SGDLS and CDR2 is YYNGEE. CDR3 length: 16 amino acids. DNA of the CDR3: TGTGCCAGCAGCTTCCCCGGGACTGCCGACCAAGAGACCCAGTACTTC. Translated, it gives CASSFPGTADQETQYF.

With respect to this clone: Other DNA variants within this sample encode the same CDR3. The chain combines TRBV7-3 with TRBJ2-1, with D tentatively TRBD1 (5 bases). Germline V gives CDR1 SGHTA, CDR2 FQGTGA. The CDR3 spans 15 residues. V lost 4 bases and J 0 bases, leaving 10 bases between the germline ends. The CDR3 loop reads CASSSDRSSYNEQFF. CDR3 coding DNA: TGTGCCAGCAGCTCCGACAGAAGCTCCTACAATGAGCAGTTCTTC.

This clone was observed a single time. V gene TRBV28 combines with J gene TRBJ2-7, with 9 bases aligning to TRBD1. V lost 6 bases to trimming and J lost 2 bases; unmatched junction nucleotides: 5. The germline V gene encodes CDR1 MDHEN and CDR2 SYDVKM. The CDR3 spans 14 residues. The CDR3 coding sequence is TGTGCCAGCAGCCAACAGGGGGCGGCCTACGAGCAGTACTTC. It specifies CASSQQGAAYEQYF.

This clone was observed a few times. This chain joins TRBV28 and TRBJ1-4, with a tentative D call TRBD1 (5 bases). CDR1 and CDR2 from the germline V gene are MDHEN and SYDVKM. Deletions cut 5 bases from V and 4 bases from J, with 14 bases between. The CDR3 is 15 residues long. The CDR3 here is CASSPLGGSNEKLFF. Here the CDR3 DNA reads TGTGCCAGCAGTCCACTCGGGGGGAGTAATGAAAAACTGTTTTTT.

The V and J genes are TRBV7-8 and TRBJ2-3; TRBD2 aligns across 14 bases. V lost 5 bases to trimming and J lost 3 bases; unmatched junction nucleotides: 13. Germline CDR1 reads SGHVS; CDR2 reads FQNEAQ. The CDR3 has 19 residues. CDR3 DNA sequence: TGTGCCAGCAGCACCCAGGGTGGACTAGCGGGAGGCGTGACAGATACGCAGTATTTT. This translates into CASSTQGGLAGGVTDTQYF.

The chain employs TRBV5-1 and TRBJ1-1; 7 nucleotides agree with TRBD1. This CDR3 has 13 amino acids. V dropped 6 bases and J dropped 1; count of bases not matched to a gene: 3. Germline CDR1 is SGHRS and CDR2 is YFSETQ. CDR3 protein: CASTQGGNTEAFF. CDR3 DNA sequence: TGCGCCAGCACTCAGGGGGGGAACACTGAAGCTTTCTTT.

The chain combines TRBV28 with TRBJ1-6; tentatively, D is TRBD1 (5 bases). This CDR3 contains 15 residues. Deletions cut 4 bases from V and 7 bases from J, with 14 bases between. Germline loops: CDR1 MDHEN, CDR2 SYDVKM. The CDR3 DNA reads TGTGCCAGCAGTTCCTCCGACAGTTCAAATTCACCCCTCCACTTT. Protein product: CASSSSDSSNSPLHF.

This chain joins TRBV3-1 (or the pseudogene TRBV3-2) and TRBJ2-7, with D possibly matching TRBD2 (6 bases). Trimming left V 4 bases short and J 2 bases short, with 9 bases between. The germline V gene has CDR1 LGHDT and CDR2 YNNKEL (reference sequence). CDR3 length equals 13 residues. The CDR3 DNA follows: TGTGCCAGCAGCCCGGGGGTCGCCTACGAGCAGTACTTC. This translates into CASSPGVAYEQYF.

The chain links TRBV6-6 to TRBJ2-3, with D unclear. CDR1 and CDR2 from the germline V gene are MNHNY and SVGAGI (reference sequence). Trimming stripped 10 bases from V and 7 bases from J, with 15 bases between. The CDR3 loop spans 12 amino acids. The DNA for the CDR3 is TGTGCCACAACACTGGGCCTTAATACGCAGTATTTT. It encodes CATTLGLNTQYF.

The CDR3 spells CASTLLGGPQHF. In DNA form, the CDR3 reads TGTGCCAGCACCTTATTAGGGGGTCCCCAGCATTTT. The gene calls are TRBV6-6 and TRBJ1-5; TRBD1 might be the D (6 bases). Germline V gene lookup returns CDR1 MNHNY and CDR2 SVGAGI (reference sequence). The V and J ends lost 7 bases and 10 bases respectively, with 14 bases between them. This CDR3 has 12 amino acids.